Following are 32 T cell receptor beta chains from one sample sequenced in a study of blood T cell repertoires in COVID-19. Libraries were prepared by immunoSEQ multiplex PCR; TCRdb keeps only in-frame clonotypes and omits some of them. The data show more than 300,000 clones, with about 88% seen just once and about 1.2% held by the top ten. The sample comprised PBMCs or T cells enriched from blood (not recorded which). The source of these receptors is a young woman who had recovered from COVID-19.

The gene calls are TRBV6-5 and TRBJ2-2, with 10 bases aligning to TRBD2. The CDR3 totals 15 residues. V lost 5 bases to trimming and J lost 2 bases; unmatched junction nucleotides: 2. Germline CDR1 MNHEY, CDR2 SVGAGI. In DNA, the CDR3 is TGTGCCAGCAGTCCTAGCGGGGGCAACACCGGGGAGCTGTTTTTT. Encoded protein: CASSPSGGNTGELFF.

J is TRBJ2-2 and V is TRBV6-5; 11 nucleotides align to TRBD2. The CDR3 spans 15 residues. V shed 6 bases and J 5 bases; nucleotides not matched to a gene: 5. Germline values: CDR1 MNHEY, CDR2 SVGAGI. CDR3: CASSYRLAGTGELFF. CDR3 nucleotides: TGTGCCAGCAGCTATCGACTAGCGGGGACCGGGGAGCTGTTTTTT.

The V and J genes are TRBV30 and TRBJ2-1, with D maybe TRBD2 (5 bases). Trimming stripped 0 bases from V and 0 bases from J, with 9 bases between. The CDR3 is 15 residues long. CDR1 is GTSNPN, CDR2 SVGIG, per germline (reference sequence). The CDR3 DNA sequence: TGTGCCTGGAGTGTACGTGGGAGCTCCTACAATGAGCAGTTCTTC. The encoded protein is CAWSVRGSSYNEQFF. Combining the CDR3 with reference TRBV30 and TRBJ2-1 gives the whole variable domain SQTIHQWPATLVQPVGSPLSLECTVEGTSNPNLYWYRQAAGRGLQLLFYSVGIGQISSEVPQNLSASRPQDRQFILSSKKLLLSDSGFYLCAWSVRGSSYNEQFFGPGTRLTVL.

This clone occurred once. The chain joins TRBV2 to TRBJ1-5, with D possibly TRBD1 on 5 matching bases. V was clipped by 4 bases and J by 7 bases, with 14 bases between them. Germline-derived CDR1 and CDR2 are SNHLY and FYNNEI. The CDR3 runs to 14 residues. DNA of the CDR3: TGTGCCAGCAGTGGAACAGGAGGGAGGCAGCCCCAGCATTTT. Protein product: CASSGTGGRQPQHF.

This clone came up a few times. This chain uses TRBV9 with TRBJ1-6, with D perhaps matching TRBD1 (5 bases). The V gene's germline CDR1 is SGDLS and CDR2 YYNGEE. Trimming shortened V by 4 bases and J by 4 bases, and 12 bases separated the two germline ends. This CDR3 is 15 amino acids long. The CDR3 sequence: CASSIGGFYNSPLHF. CDR3 in DNA: TGTGCCAGCAGCATCGGGGGGTTTTATAATTCACCCCTCCACTTT.

The DNA for the CDR3 is TGTGCCAGCAGCTTTTACAGTGAGCATGAAAAACTGTTTTTT. It translates to CASSFYSEHEKLFF. The chain couples TRBV7-2 to TRBJ1-4; unclear D gene. Trimming stripped 3 bases from V and 6 bases from J, with 11 bases between. The CDR3 runs 14 residues. Germline V gives CDR1 SGHTA, CDR2 FQGNSA.

This chain uses TRBV4-3 with TRBJ2-6; possibly TRBD2 for D (7 bases). In germline, CDR1 is LGHNA, CDR2 YSLEER. There are 21 residues in the CDR3. Trimming left V 1 base short and J 0 bases short, with 22 bases between. The DNA for the CDR3 is TGCGCCAGCAGCCAAGGAACGGGGGGCAACACCCACCCCTCTGGGGCCAACGTCCTGACTTTC. Translation: CASSQGTGGNTHPSGANVLTF.

The rearrangement uses TRBV14 and TRBJ1-2, with 8 positions matching TRBD1. The J segment lost 2 bases and the V segment lost 4 bases, leaving 3 bases of the junction unmatched. The germline gives CDR1 SGHDN, CDR2 FVKESK. The CDR3 is 14 amino acids. The CDR3 spells CASSPGTGNYGYTF. DNA of the CDR3: TGTGCCAGCAGCCCGGGGACAGGAAACTATGGCTACACCTTC.

V gene TRBV10-3 combines with J gene TRBJ2-7; no definite D call. This CDR3 comprises 14 residues. V was trimmed by 2 bases and J by 6 bases, leaving 14 bases between them. Germline CDR1 ENHRY, CDR2 SYGVKD. CDR3 loop: CAISEVGTPGEQYF. The CDR3 DNA follows: TGTGCCATCAGTGAGGTGGGTACCCCGGGCGAGCAGTACTTC.

The chain has TRBV9 and TRBJ1-2, with D unresolved. The length of the CDR3 is 15 residues. Trimming shortened V by 0 bases and J by 4 bases, and 13 bases separated the two germline ends. Germline V gives CDR1 SGDLS, CDR2 YYNGEE. This CDR3 is CASSVEVEGLYGYTF. Written as DNA, the CDR3 is TGTGCCAGCAGCGTAGAGGTTGAGGGTCTCTATGGCTACACCTTC.

The chain has TRBV19 and TRBJ1-5, with D unresolved. V lost 3 bases and J 4 bases, leaving 10 bases between the germline ends. Germline assignment: CDR1 LNHDA and CDR2 SQIVND (reference sequence). The CDR3 has 14 amino acids. The CDR3: CASSISQANQPQHF. DNA for the CDR3: TGTGCCAGTAGTATCTCTCAGGCGAATCAGCCCCAGCATTTT.

The rearrangement links TRBV6-5 to TRBJ1-1; D possibly corresponds to TRBD1 (5 bases). V was cut by 9 bases and J by 3 bases, with 17 bases left in between. The CDR3 has 14 residues. The V gene's germline CDR1 is MNHEY and CDR2 SVGAGI. The CDR3 sequence: CASRLGQGDTEAFF. CDR3 sequence (DNA): TGTGCCAGTCGTCTCGGGCAGGGTGACACTGAAGCTTTCTTT.

V and J are TRBV5-1 and TRBJ1-2; D perhaps matches TRBD1 (6 bases). The V and J ends lost 4 bases and 6 bases respectively, with 16 bases between them. CDR1 and CDR2 from the germline V gene are SGHRS and YFSETQ. This CDR3 spans 14 amino acids. This CDR3 reads CASSPAGVGDGYTF. The CDR3 DNA follows: TGCGCCAGCAGCCCCGCAGGGGTTGGTGATGGCTACACCTTC.

This clone was detected only once. The V call is TRBV11-3, the J call TRBJ2-6, with D possibly TRBD1 on 5 matching bases. Germline V gene sequence: CDR1 SGHNT, CDR2 YENEEA. CDR3 length: 14 amino acids. Trimming pared 5 bases from V and 8 bases from J, leaving 13 bases between. CDR3 sequence reads: CASSVYRRTNVLTF. CDR3 DNA sequence: TGTGCCAGCAGCGTTTACAGGCGTACCAACGTCCTGACTTTC.

The chain links TRBV19 to TRBJ1-1, with 9 bases fitting TRBD1. CDR1 LNHDA and CDR2 SQIVND come from the germline V gene (reference sequence). The V segment lost 7 bases and the J segment 0 bases; nucleotides outside the gene matches: 3. The CDR3 is 14 amino acids. This CDR3 reads CASKDRGMNTEAFF. Written as DNA, the CDR3 is TGTGCCAGTAAAGACAGGGGGATGAACACTGAAGCTTTCTTT.

The chain carries TRBV6-5 and TRBJ2-3, with D maybe TRBD1 (5 bases). Germline lookup yields CDR1 MNHEY and CDR2 SVGAGI. V was clipped by 3 bases and J by 5 bases, with 12 bases between them. CDR3 size: 14 residues. CDR3 sequence reads: CASSYNLGEDTQYF. The CDR3 bases are TGTGCCAGCAGTTATAACCTAGGGGAAGATACGCAGTATTTT.

V is TRBV24-1 and J is TRBJ2-7, with TRBD1 identical over 7 bases. The V segment lost 7 bases and the J segment 2 bases; nucleotides outside the gene matches: 7. This CDR3 spans 14 amino acids. Germline V gene sequence: CDR1 KGHDR, CDR2 SFDVKD. The CDR3 region is CATSSTGIPYEQYF. For the CDR3, the DNA is TGTGCCACCAGCTCGACAGGGATACCCTACGAGCAGTACTTC.

The V call is TRBV20-1, the J call TRBJ1-2, with D possibly being TRBD1 (5 bases). Germline V gene sequence: CDR1 DFQATT, CDR2 SNEGSKA (reference sequence). Trimming took off 3 bases at V and 8 bases at J, with 10 bases between the two ends. The CDR3 has 11 amino acids. The CDR3 bases are TGCAGTGCTAGTCCGGGGGACGGCTACACCTTC. Amino acids: CSASPGDGYTF.

V is TRBV4-2 and J is TRBJ1-1; perhaps TRBD1 as D (6 bases). Trimming left V 0 bases short and J 1 base short, with 12 bases between. The CDR3 spans 16 residues. Germline V lookup: CDR1 LGHNA, CDR2 YNFKEQ. The CDR3 protein is CASSQDWGHSNTEAFF. The CDR3 bases are TGTGCCAGCAGCCAAGATTGGGGACATTCGAACACTGAAGCTTTCTTT.

The rearrangement uses TRBV20-1 and TRBJ1-5; D is unclear. Germline-derived CDR1 and CDR2 are DFQATT and SNEGSKA (reference sequence). This CDR3 is built from 13 residues. The germline V and J ends were trimmed by 3 bases and 5 bases, with 11 bases remaining between them. This CDR3 reads CSASRGSDQPQHF. The CDR3 DNA follows: TGCAGTGCTAGTCGAGGCAGCGATCAGCCCCAGCATTTT.

The rearrangement joins TRBV6-5 to TRBJ1-5; 7 bases align to TRBD1. Germline V gene lookup returns CDR1 MNHEY and CDR2 SVGAGI. The CDR3 spans 13 residues. The trim removed 7 bases at V and 7 bases at J, leaving 7 bases unmatched. CDR3 loop: CASTQGDGQPQHF. CDR3 sequence (DNA): TGTGCCAGCACCCAGGGGGACGGGCAGCCCCAGCATTTT.

J is TRBJ2-3 and V is TRBV5-4; D call uncertain. The V gene's germline CDR1 is SGHNT and CDR2 YYREEE (reference sequence). V was trimmed by 4 bases and J by 3 bases, leaving 6 bases between them. The CDR3 has 12 amino acids. The CDR3 sequence is CASSPNTDTQYF. For the CDR3, the DNA is TGTGCCAGCAGCCCTAATACAGATACGCAGTATTTT. Complete variable domain (other parts from reference TRBV5-4 and TRBJ2-3): ETGVTQSPTHLIKTRGQQVTLRCSSQSGHNTVSWYQQALGQGPQFIFQYYREEENGRGNFPPRFSGLQFPNYSSELNVNALELDDSALYLCASSPNTDTQYFGPGTRLTVL.

The gene calls are TRBV11-1 and TRBJ1-2; tentatively, D is TRBD1 (6 bases). Deletions cut 0 bases from V and 4 bases from J, with 15 bases between. This CDR3 is built from 16 residues. From germline, CDR1 is SGHAT and CDR2 FQDESV (reference sequence). In nucleotides, the CDR3 is TGTGCCAGCAGCTTAGCGCATGGGGGCGCTTCCTATGGCTACACCTTC. This sequence encodes CASSLAHGGASYGYTF. The variable domain in full, with the rest retrieved from reference TRBV11-1 and TRBJ1-2, is EAEVAQSPRYKITEKSQAVAFWCDPISGHATLYWYRQILGQGPELLVQFQDESVVDDSQLPKDRFSAERLKGVDSTLKIQPAELGDSAMYLCASSLAHGGASYGYTFGSGTRLTVV.

CDR3 sequence (DNA): TGTGCCAGCAGCTTGGGACAACAGAACACTGAAGCTTTCTTT. Its translation is CASSLGQQNTEAFF. This rearrangement joins TRBV5-4 to TRBJ1-1; D gene uncertain. The V and J ends lost 0 bases and 1 base respectively, with 7 bases between them. The length of the CDR3 is 14 residues. CDR1 and CDR2 (germline): SGHNT, YYREEE (reference sequence).

Here the CDR3 reads CASSLEGTGDEQYF. In nucleotides, the CDR3 is TGTGCCAGCAGCTTAGAAGGGACAGGGGACGAGCAGTACTTC. This chain links TRBV7-9 with TRBJ2-7; 10 bases line up with TRBD1. The CDR3 runs to 14 residues. Germline lookup yields CDR1 SEHNR and CDR2 FQNEAQ (reference sequence). The ends lost 1 base at V and 5 bases at J; junction bases unmatched: 2. The entire variable domain, with the rest obtained from reference TRBV7-9 and TRBJ2-7, is as follows: DTGVSQNPRHKITKRGQNVTFRCDPISEHNRLYWYRQTLGQGPEFLTYFQNEAQLEKSRLLSDRFSAERPKGSFSTLEIQRTEQGDSAMYLCASSLEGTGDEQYFGPGTRLTVT.

V usage is TRBV13 and J usage is TRBJ1-1; D is possibly TRBD1 (5 bases). This CDR3 comprises 15 residues. Germline loops: CDR1 PRHDT, CDR2 FYEKMQ (reference sequence). The ends were cut back, 5 bases at V and 1 base at J, with 14 bases in the middle. The CDR3 DNA is TGTGCCAGCAGCCCAGCACGGGGGGAGAACACTGAAGCTTTCTTT. Protein product: CASSPARGENTEAFF.

The chain joins TRBV5-5 to TRBJ2-7; 9 positions agree with TRBD1. J lost 2 bases, V lost 1 base, and 13 bases had no gene match. CDR1 SGHKS and CDR2 YYEKEE come from the germline V gene (reference sequence). This CDR3 has 18 residues. DNA of the CDR3: TGTGCCAGCAGCTTGTTGGCAGGACAGGGGTCATACCCCTACGAGCAGTACTTC. This sequence encodes CASSLLAGQGSYPYEQYF.

This clone was seen once. The rearrangement joins TRBV6-5 to TRBJ1-6; a possible D gene is TRBD1 (6 bases). The CDR3 runs 16 residues. V dropped 2 bases and J dropped 4 bases, with 12 bases sitting between them. Looked up from germline, CDR1 is MNHEY and CDR2 is SVGAGI. The CDR3 DNA sequence: TGTGCCAGCAGTTACGGCCGACAGGCTTATAATTCACCCCTCCACTTT. This gives the protein CASSYGRQAYNSPLHF.

The rearrangement links TRBV29-1 to TRBJ2-7; D possibly corresponds to TRBD1 (6 bases). The germline V gene has CDR1 SQVTM and CDR2 ANQGSEA. V gave up 4 bases and J gave up 3 bases, with 22 bases separating them. The CDR3 extends over 16 amino acids. The CDR3 protein is CSVAPPGQRDLYEQYF. The CDR3 DNA reads TGCAGCGTTGCTCCCCCGGGACAAAGGGACCTCTACGAGCAGTACTTC.

The chain recombines TRBV28 with TRBJ1-4; 7 bases are shared with TRBD1. Trimming removed 2 bases from V and 3 bases from J; junction bases left unmatched: 3. There are 15 residues in the CDR3. CDR1 MDHEN and CDR2 SYDVKM come from the germline V gene. The CDR3 DNA reads as TGTGCCAGCAGTTTAAGGACAGGCCCTAATGAAAAACTGTTTTTT. Translating gives CASSLRTGPNEKLFF.

The genes are TRBV30 and TRBJ1-2; TRBD1 matches 7 bases. The CDR3 consists of 13 residues. Germline CDR1 and CDR2: GTSNPN and SVGIG (reference sequence). V lost 3 bases and J lost 4; bases outside the gene matches: 5. The CDR3, as DNA: TGTGCCTGGAGAAGGGGGCGCTTCTATGGCTACACCTTC. This translates into CAWRRGRFYGYTF.

As regards this clone: Additional DNA sequences in this sample encode the identical CDR3. The gene calls are TRBV4-1 and TRBJ1-1, with D uncertain. Germline lookup yields CDR1 MGHRA and CDR2 YSYEKL. V was shortened by 0 bases and J by 1 base, with 9 bases between the two germline ends. This CDR3 is 15 amino acids long. The CDR3 coding sequence is TGCGCCAGCAGCCAAGAACCAGGAACGAACACTGAAGCTTTCTTT. It encodes CASSQEPGTNTEAFF.